This T cell receptor beta chain derives from a study of human T cells and chemical hapten exposure. In its sample, this clonotype was seen a few times. One entry per CDR3 protein, called by TCRdb with MiXCR from the RACE reads. The repertoire holds 370,000 or so distinct CDR3 sequences, with approximately 5.1% as singletons. The length of the CDR3 is 12 residues. V was trimmed by 5 bases and J by 4 bases, leaving 10 bases between them. Germline CDR1 is SQVTM and CDR2 is ANQGSEA. Indicated time point: patch test 1, 2 weeks after DPC sensitization. Noted treatment: therapeutic diphenylcyclopropenone sensitization with weekly scalp DPC.

The chain carries TRBV29-1 and TRBJ2-3; possible D gene TRBD2, 6 bases. The sample consisted of whole blood, taken in connection with sensitization to the hapten diphenylcyclopropenone (DPC). The TCR comes from a woman aged 50 to 60 with alopecia areata. Some clones in this sample may be carry-over from other donors' samples. CDR3 region: CSVWDFADTQYF. The CDR3 DNA reads as TGCAGCGTTTGGGACTTCGCAGATACGCAGTATTTT.